This record concerns one T cell receptor (beta chain) sequence. Its antigen remains unidentified. Data came from immunoSEQ multiplex PCR; TCRdb stores just in-frame clones and leaves some out. Of about 130,000 clones in the sample, 75% to 90% were seen once. This specimen belongs to a study of T cell responses to AZD1222 COVID-19 vaccine. Points from the study as a whole: Close to half of spike-specific TCRs reportedly recognize unmutated variant regions. All repertoire sampling was performed exclusively after the peak T cell response. Elevations in Spike-specific TCR breadth and depth followed administration of two AZD1222 doses. White British people made up most donors, females outnumbered males, and clonal diversity was possibly underestimated.

V was cut by 2 bases and J by 5 bases, with 14 bases left in between. This CDR3 has 15 residues. Germline CDR1 reads SGHNT; CDR2 reads YYREEE (reference sequence). The clonotype was recovered from an adult in good health. The chain employs TRBV5-4 and TRBJ1-5; D not resolved. The source material was peripheral blood, sampled on day 0 of AZD1222 vaccination. The CDR3 reads CASSLSGSGDQPQHF. DNA for the CDR3: TGTGCCAGCAGCTTAAGTGGCTCGGGAGATCAGCCCCAGCATTTT.